These T cell receptor beta chains were read from a single sample in a study of T cells after yellow fever vaccination. TCRdb re-called the 5' RACE reads with MiXCR, one entry per CDR3 protein. The sample contains about 300,000 distinct CDR3 sequences, under 9% of which appear only once. Sequenced material: CD4+ T cells sorted from PBMCs, taken 5 days after the yellow fever booster vaccination. The receptors come from a man aged 18 to 30 who received the YFV17D yellow fever vaccine. The CDR3 runs from the conserved cysteine through the conserved F or W. Each record gives: V gene, clone size, D gene, J gene, CDR3 protein, CDR3 DNA. The D gene is left open where the match is weak. The listing skips clone size in some rows; elsewhere it reads once, few, many or a size class.

TRBV29-1	-	TRBD1	TRBJ1-5	CSVAIRTGASNQPQHF	TGCAGCGTCGCGATTCGGACAGGGGCGAGCAATCAGCCCCAGCATTTT
TRBV9	few	-	TRBJ1-2	CASSVDRDYGYTF	TGTGCCAGCAGCGTAGACAGGGACTATGGCTACACCTTC
TRBV25-1	-	-	TRBJ1-3	CASSPRTASSGNTIYF	TGTGCCAGCAGTCCGAGGACGGCATCCTCTGGAAACACCATATATTTT
TRBV6-2/TRBV6-3	few	TRBD1	TRBJ1-4	CATQPGQPATNEKLFF	TGTGCCACCCAACCGGGACAGCCTGCAACTAATGAAAAACTGTTTTTT
TRBV4-2	-	TRBD2	TRBJ2-2	CASSQILIGGSLANTGELFF	TGTGCCAGCAGCCAAATATTGATCGGCGGGAGCCTCGCGAACACCGGGGAGCTGTTTTTT
TRBV7-3	-	-	TRBJ1-5	CASSLSEAQPQHF	TGTGCCAGCAGCTTAAGTGAGGCTCAGCCCCAGCATTTT
TRBV11-2	-	-	TRBJ1-3	CASSLEPGTAVSGNTIYF	TGTGCCAGCAGCTTAGAGCCCGGGACGGCAGTCTCTGGAAACACCATATATTTT
TRBV5-8	few	-	TRBJ1-2	CASSPGQHLYGYTF	TGTGCCAGCAGCCCCGGACAGCATCTCTATGGCTACACCTTC
TRBV7-3	few	-	TRBJ1-1	CASSSQEYTEAFF	TGTGCCAGCAGCTCACAGGAATACACTGAAGCTTTCTTT
TRBV4-2	few	-	TRBJ2-5	CASSHYRDNQYF	TGTGCCAGCAGCCACTACCGGGACAACCAGTACTTC
TRBV4-2	-	-	TRBJ2-1	CASSQARVGDEQFF	TGTGCCAGCAGCCAAGCCAGGGTGGGGGATGAGCAGTTCTTC
TRBV11-2	-	-	TRBJ1-2	CASSPQSNYGYTF	TGTGCCAGCAGCCCACAGAGTAACTATGGCTACACCTTC
TRBV9	many	-	TRBJ2-5	CASSVALVETQYF	TGTGCCAGCAGCGTAGCCTTAGTAGAGACCCAGTACTTC
TRBV20-1	-	-	TRBJ2-7	CSAIWVDEQYF	TGCAGTGCTATCTGGGTGGACGAGCAGTACTTC
TRBV20-1	many	-	TRBJ2-7	CSARRSYEQYF	TGCAGTGCTAGGCGGAGCTACGAGCAGTACTTC
TRBV12-3/TRBV12-4	many	-	TRBJ2-3	CASTAGAAWTDTQYF	TGTGCCAGTACAGCAGGGGCGGCATGGACAGATACGCAGTATTTT
TRBV4-3	many	-	TRBJ1-4	CASGGMNEKLFF	TGCGCCAGCGGAGGGATGAATGAAAAACTGTTTTTT
TRBV5-1	-	-	TRBJ2-2	CASSLFSTSTGELFF	TGCGCCAGCAGCTTGTTTTCGACCTCCACCGGGGAGCTGTTTTTT
TRBV29-1	many	TRBD2	TRBJ2-5	CSVRPYLAGGQETQYF	TGCAGCGTTCGTCCCTACCTAGCGGGGGGCCAAGAGACCCAGTACTTC
TRBV9	few	-	TRBJ2-3	CASSGGMRDTQYF	TGTGCCAGCAGCGGGGGGATGAGGGATACGCAGTATTTT